The next 18 T cell receptor beta chains were all read from a single sample in a study of cytomegalovirus exposure and HLA in healthy donors. This PCR relied on a set of 60 Vbeta primers and 13 Jbeta primers. The data were produced by immunoSEQ multiplex PCR, yet TCRdb's version contains in-frame clones alone and is incomplete. The table shows 170,000 or so clones, with 80% to 90% occurring only once. Sample: PBMCs. These receptors were collected from a woman younger than 30 in good health and CMV-seronegative.

This clone showed up just a few times. V and J are TRBV4-2 and TRBJ1-4; 11 nucleotides agree with TRBD1. Germline V gives CDR1 LGHNA, CDR2 YNFKEQ. The CDR3 spans 15 residues. V was clipped by 3 bases and J by 6 bases; unmatched bases: 3. Here the CDR3 DNA reads TGTGCCAGCAGCCAGGACAGGGGGCAGGATGAAAAACTGTTTTTT. Protein sequence: CASSQDRGQDEKLFF.

The rearrangement joins TRBV6-5 to TRBJ1-1, with 7 positions matching TRBD1. This CDR3 spans 14 amino acids. V was clipped by 6 bases and J by 5 bases; unmatched bases: 9. Per germline, CDR1 MNHEY and CDR2 SVGAGI. CDR3 region: CASSITGVETEAFF. As DNA, the CDR3 is TGTGCCAGCAGCATAACAGGGGTAGAGACTGAAGCTTTCTTT.

CDR3 sequence: CASSPREASKQYF. CDR3 nucleotides: TGTGCCAGCAGTCCGAGGGAGGCATCCAAGCAGTACTTC. The J gene is TRBJ2-7, the V gene TRBV6-5, with D maybe TRBD2 (6 bases). The CDR3 runs 13 residues. From germline, CDR1 is MNHEY and CDR2 SVGAGI. The V end lost 5 bases, the J end lost 8 bases, and 16 bases lay between the germline ends.

The chain couples TRBV6-1 to TRBJ2-5, with 7 positions matching TRBD2. The trim removed 8 bases at V and 5 bases at J, leaving 8 bases unmatched. The CDR3 has 13 amino acids. Germline CDR1 reads MNHNS; CDR2 reads SASEGT. Here the CDR3 reads CASGSGGGETQYF. CDR3 nucleotides: TGTGCCAGCGGATCGGGGGGAGGGGAGACCCAGTACTTC.

The rearrangement uses TRBV27 and TRBJ1-1; 8 nucleotides align to TRBD1. The ends lost 1 base at V and 2 bases at J; junction bases unmatched: 6. Germline-derived CDR1 and CDR2 are MNHEY and SMNVEV (reference sequence). CDR3 length: 16 residues. CDR3 residues: CASSLFGTGPNTEAFF. The CDR3 nucleotides read TGTGCCAGCAGTTTATTCGGGACAGGCCCCAACACTGAAGCTTTCTTT.

In DNA, the CDR3 is TGTGCCAGCAGTTCTACGGGATACGAGCAGTACTTC. It codes for CASSSTGYEQYF. V and J are TRBV27 and TRBJ2-7; the D gene is possibly TRBD2 (5 bases). Trimming pared 4 bases from V and 4 bases from J, leaving 8 bases between. Germline V gene sequence: CDR1 MNHEY, CDR2 SMNVEV (reference sequence). The CDR3 contains 12 residues.

The chain couples TRBV5-1 to TRBJ1-3; D perhaps matches TRBD1 (6 bases). Trimming took 0 bases from V and 3 from J, leaving 13 bases between them. Per germline, CDR1 SGHRS and CDR2 YFSETQ. CDR3 length: 16 amino acids. The CDR3 here is CASSLAVTGFGNTIYF. CDR3 DNA sequence: TGCGCCAGCAGCTTGGCAGTGACAGGCTTTGGAAACACCATATATTTT.

A remark on this clone: At one boundary the junction diverges from the germline segment, which might be a read error. As DNA, the CDR3 is TGTGCTAGCAGCCAACTAGCGGCAGGGGCCGGGGAGCTGTTTTTT. Protein sequence: CASSQLAAGAGELFF. The rearrangement uses TRBV7-7 and TRBJ2-2, with 8 positions matching TRBD2. Germline CDR1 reads SSHAT; CDR2 reads FNYEAQ (reference sequence). The CDR3 has 15 amino acids.

This chain uses TRBV5-6 with TRBJ1-5; D is unresolved. The CDR3 consists of 14 residues. V was trimmed by 1 base and J by 0 bases, leaving 5 bases between them. Germline V gene sequence: CDR1 SGHDT, CDR2 YYEEEE. This CDR3 is CASSLSNSNQPQHF. The CDR3 DNA is TGTGCCAGCAGCTTGTCCAATAGCAATCAGCCCCAGCATTTT.

This rearrangement joins TRBV6-6 to TRBJ1-6; D uncertain. Germline V gene data show CDR1 as MNHNY and CDR2 as SVGAGI (reference sequence). V lost 1 base to trimming and J lost 7 bases, with 11 bases between them. The CDR3 length is 15 residues. The CDR3 nucleotides read TGTGCCAGCAGTTACTACCCTACCGAGAATTCACCCCTCCACTTT. Its protein product is CASSYYPTENSPLHF.

The chain combines TRBV9 with TRBJ2-3; 10 nucleotides agree with TRBD1. CDR1 and CDR2 (germline): SGDLS, YYNGEE. The V segment lost 5 bases and the J segment 5 bases; nucleotides outside the gene matches: 8. This CDR3 has 15 residues. CDR3 sequence: CASRRGTGVKDTQYF. CDR3 nucleotides: TGTGCCAGCAGGAGAGGGACAGGGGTAAAAGATACGCAGTATTTT.

This chain uses TRBV27 with TRBJ2-2; 7 bases map to TRBD1. The CDR3 is made up of 14 amino acids. V shed 5 bases and J 6 bases; nucleotides not matched to a gene: 6. Germline CDR1 reads MNHEY; CDR2 reads SMNVEV (reference sequence). This CDR3 reads CASSPLTGSGELFF. The CDR3 DNA reads TGTGCCAGCAGTCCACTGACAGGGTCCGGGGAGCTGTTTTTT.

This clone has a single count. For the CDR3, the DNA is TGTGCCAGTAGTGGCCCCCACGGAGGCTCTGGAAACACCATATATTTT. This gives the protein CASSGPHGGSGNTIYF. The genes are TRBV19 and TRBJ1-3; no definite D call. There are 16 residues in the CDR3. V lost 5 bases and J 0 bases, leaving 14 bases between the germline ends. Germline values: CDR1 LNHDA, CDR2 SQIVND (reference sequence).

This clone came up once. The genes are TRBV2 and TRBJ1-1; the D gene is possibly TRBD1 (5 bases). The CDR3 is 15 amino acids. V lost 3 bases, J lost 1 base, and 12 bases lay in between. Looked up from germline, CDR1 is SNHLY and CDR2 is FYNNEI. The CDR3 bases are TGTGCCAGCAGTGACGGCGGGGGTAGGAACACTGAAGCTTTCTTT. Its translation: CASSDGGGRNTEAFF.

The gene calls are TRBV27 and TRBJ2-3; no definite D call. V was cut by 7 bases and J by 5 bases, with 7 bases left in between. The V gene's germline CDR1 is MNHEY and CDR2 SMNVEV (reference sequence). The CDR3 extends over 11 amino acids. The CDR3: CASNPGDTQYF. As DNA, the CDR3 is TGTGCCAGCAATCCGGGAGATACGCAGTATTTT.

The chain uses TRBV2 and TRBJ1-2; TRBD1 aligns across 11 bases. Unmatched junction bases numbered 11, after V lost 2 bases and J lost 0 bases. The CDR3 length is 19 residues. CDR1 is SNHLY, CDR2 FYNNEI, per germline. CDR3 loop: CASSERGTGGLSSNYGYTF. The CDR3 DNA follows: TGTGCCAGCAGTGAAAGGGGGACAGGGGGTTTGTCATCTAACTATGGCTACACCTTC.

The chain has TRBV6-1 and TRBJ2-1; 7 bases are shared with TRBD2. Germline-derived CDR1 and CDR2 are MNHNS and SASEGT. The V gene end was trimmed by 11 bases and the J gene end by 12 bases; junction bases not matched to a gene: 16. The CDR3 covers 13 residues. The CDR3 DNA reads TGTGCCCTTGGGGCTAGCGGTACAATGATGCAGTTCTTC. Translated, it gives CALGASGTMMQFF.

The chain employs TRBV19 and TRBJ2-3; 9 nucleotides agree with TRBD2. The CDR3 consists of 18 residues. Germline-derived CDR1 and CDR2 are LNHDA and SQIVND (reference sequence). Trimming took 4 bases from V and 2 from J; bases not matched to a gene: 13. The CDR3 DNA sequence: TGTGCCAGTAGTACCCGAACCCAGGGACTAGCCTACACAGATACGCAGTATTTT. Amino acids: CASSTRTQGLAYTDTQYF. Together with reference TRBV19 and TRBJ2-3, the CDR3 gives the full variable domain: DGGITQSPKYLFRKEGQNVTLSCEQNLNHDAMYWYRQDPGQGLRLIYYSQIVNDFQKGDIAEGYSVSREKKESFPLTVTSAQKNPTAFYLCASSTRTQGLAYTDTQYFGPGTRLTVL.